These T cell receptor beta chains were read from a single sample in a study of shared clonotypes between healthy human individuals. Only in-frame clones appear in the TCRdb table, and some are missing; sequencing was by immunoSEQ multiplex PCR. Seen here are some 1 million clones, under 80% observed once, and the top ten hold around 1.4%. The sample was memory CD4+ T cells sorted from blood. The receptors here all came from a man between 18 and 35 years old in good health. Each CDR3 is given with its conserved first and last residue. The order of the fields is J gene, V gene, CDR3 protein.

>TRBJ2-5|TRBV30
CAWSVGQAIGLETQYF
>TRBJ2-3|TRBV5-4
CASSSPGTDTQYF
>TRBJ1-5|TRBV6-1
CASSDMDRAGQPQHF
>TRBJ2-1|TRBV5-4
CASSLGQGSSYNEQFF
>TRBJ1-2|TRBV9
CASSPTGQRFRYTF
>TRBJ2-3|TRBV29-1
CSVEDLVAGDTQYF
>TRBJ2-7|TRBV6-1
CASSASTAIRGEQYF
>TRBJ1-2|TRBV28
CASNGQGGNYGYTF
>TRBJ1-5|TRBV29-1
CSAKDSSNQPQHF
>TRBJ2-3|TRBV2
CASSERVGVTDTQYF
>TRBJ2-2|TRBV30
CAWSGGGGGELFF
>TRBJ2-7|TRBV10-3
CAISLGGSQGGYEQYF
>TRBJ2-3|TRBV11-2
CASSLEGGVRDTQYF
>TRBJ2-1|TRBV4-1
CASSQDLTGRYLNNEQFF
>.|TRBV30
CAWSQDEQYF
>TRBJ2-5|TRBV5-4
CASSPGTSGAETQYF
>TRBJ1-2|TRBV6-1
CASSDGGALYYGYTF
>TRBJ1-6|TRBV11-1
CASSVQGMYSPLHF
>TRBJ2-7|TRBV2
CASSEGSAGPLF
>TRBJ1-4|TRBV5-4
CASSRQETGLNEKLFF
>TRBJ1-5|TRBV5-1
CASSLTGSNQPQHF
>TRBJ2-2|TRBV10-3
CAISQTGVIGELFF
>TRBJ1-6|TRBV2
CASSEPRGQGSPLHF
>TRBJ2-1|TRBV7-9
CASSSRTSFGSHNEQFF
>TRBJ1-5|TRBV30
CAWSLGNQPQHF
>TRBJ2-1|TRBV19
CASSTQGLRRNNEQFF
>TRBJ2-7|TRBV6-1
CASSQDRAALYEQYF
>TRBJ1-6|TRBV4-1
CASREGFYNSPLHF
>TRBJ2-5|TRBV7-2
CASSLRLAGEVETQYF
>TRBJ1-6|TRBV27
CASSSGQRDNSPLHF
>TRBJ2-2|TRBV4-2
CASSQAYRVTGELFF
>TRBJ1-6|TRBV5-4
CASSGDRGSYNSPLHF
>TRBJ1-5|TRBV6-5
CASSPKGGQPQHF
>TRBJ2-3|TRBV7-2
CASSRVALGTDTQYF
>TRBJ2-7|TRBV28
CASSSQGESYEQYF
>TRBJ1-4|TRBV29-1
CSACPGPSTNEKLFF
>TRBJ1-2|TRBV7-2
CASSLLGTGHGYTF
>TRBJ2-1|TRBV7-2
CASSLSGLAGVEQFF
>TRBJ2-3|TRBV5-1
CASSLAGGRAGADTQYF
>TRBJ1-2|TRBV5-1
CASSLSTGTGDNYGYTF
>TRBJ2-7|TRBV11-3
CASSSGDGGSYEQYF
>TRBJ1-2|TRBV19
CASSIVKQDYGYTF
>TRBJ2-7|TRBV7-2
CASSLGVGASYEQYF
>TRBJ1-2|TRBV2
CASIREGRGGNYGYTF
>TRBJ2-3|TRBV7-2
CASSWGSGVSTDTQYF
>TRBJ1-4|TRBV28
CASHPGSKEKLFF
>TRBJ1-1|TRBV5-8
CASSLGPNTEAFF
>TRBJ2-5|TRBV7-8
CASSLGAGGIETQYF
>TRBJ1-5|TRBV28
CASSTGTGGTAQHF
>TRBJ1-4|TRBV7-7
CASSPLSTDEKLFF